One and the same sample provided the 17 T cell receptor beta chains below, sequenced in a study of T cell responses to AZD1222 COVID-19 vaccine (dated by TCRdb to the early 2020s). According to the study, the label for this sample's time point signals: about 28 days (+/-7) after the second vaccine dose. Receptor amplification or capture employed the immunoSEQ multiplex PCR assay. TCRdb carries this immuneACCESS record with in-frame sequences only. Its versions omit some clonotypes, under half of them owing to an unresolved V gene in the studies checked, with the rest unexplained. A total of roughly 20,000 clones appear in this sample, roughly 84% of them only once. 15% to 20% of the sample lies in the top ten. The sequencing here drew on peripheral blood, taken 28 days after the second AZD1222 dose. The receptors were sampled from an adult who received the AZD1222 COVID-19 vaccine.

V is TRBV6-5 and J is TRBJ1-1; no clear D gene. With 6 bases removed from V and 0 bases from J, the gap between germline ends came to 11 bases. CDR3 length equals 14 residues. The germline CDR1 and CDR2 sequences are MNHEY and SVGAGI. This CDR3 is CASSTRGVNTEAFF. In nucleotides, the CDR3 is TGTGCCAGCAGCACACGTGGGGTGAACACTGAAGCTTTCTTT.

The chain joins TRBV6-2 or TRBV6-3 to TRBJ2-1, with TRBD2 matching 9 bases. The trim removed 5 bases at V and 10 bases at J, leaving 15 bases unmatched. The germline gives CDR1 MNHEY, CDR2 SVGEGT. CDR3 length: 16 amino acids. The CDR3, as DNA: TGTGCCAGCAGTAAAATAGCGGGAGACCCTAATAGCGAGCAGTTCTTC. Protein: CASSKIAGDPNSEQFF.

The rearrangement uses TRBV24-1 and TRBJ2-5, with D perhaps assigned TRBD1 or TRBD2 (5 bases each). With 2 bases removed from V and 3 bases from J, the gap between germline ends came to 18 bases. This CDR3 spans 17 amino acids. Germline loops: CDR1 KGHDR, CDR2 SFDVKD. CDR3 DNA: TGTGCCACCAGTGATTCCCAGACAGCGAGGAGGAAAGAGACCCAGTACTTC. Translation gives CATSDSQTARRKETQYF.

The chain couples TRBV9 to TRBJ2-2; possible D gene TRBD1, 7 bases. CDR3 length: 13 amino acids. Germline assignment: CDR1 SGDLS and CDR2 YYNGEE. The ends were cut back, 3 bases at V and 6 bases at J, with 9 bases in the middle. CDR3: CASSGGTAGELFF. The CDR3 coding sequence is TGTGCCAGCAGCGGCGGGACAGCCGGGGAGCTGTTTTTT.

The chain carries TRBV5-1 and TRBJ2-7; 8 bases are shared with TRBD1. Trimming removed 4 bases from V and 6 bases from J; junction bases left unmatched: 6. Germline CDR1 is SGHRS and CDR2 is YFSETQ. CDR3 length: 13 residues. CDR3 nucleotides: TGCGCCAGCAGCCTGGGACAGGACCGCGAGCAGTACTTC. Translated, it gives CASSLGQDREQYF. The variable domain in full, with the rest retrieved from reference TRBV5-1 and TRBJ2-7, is KAGVTQTPRYLIKTRGQQVTLSCSPISGHRSVSWYQQTPGQGLQFLFEYFSETQRNKGNFPGRFSGRQFSNSRSEMNVSTLELGDSALYLCASSLGQDREQYFGPGTRLTVT.

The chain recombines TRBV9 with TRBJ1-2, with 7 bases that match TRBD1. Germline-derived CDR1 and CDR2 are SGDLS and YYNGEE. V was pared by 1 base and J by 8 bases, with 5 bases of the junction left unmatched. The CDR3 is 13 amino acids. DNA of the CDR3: TGTGCCAGCAGCGTATCACAGGGGCTCGGCTACACCTTC. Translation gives CASSVSQGLGYTF.

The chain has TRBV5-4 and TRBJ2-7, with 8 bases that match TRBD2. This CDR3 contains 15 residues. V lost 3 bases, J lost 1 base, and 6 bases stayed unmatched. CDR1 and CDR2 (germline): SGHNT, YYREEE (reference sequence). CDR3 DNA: TGTGCCAGCAGCTCTGAACTAGCGGAGTCCTACGAGCAGTACTTC. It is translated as CASSSELAESYEQYF.

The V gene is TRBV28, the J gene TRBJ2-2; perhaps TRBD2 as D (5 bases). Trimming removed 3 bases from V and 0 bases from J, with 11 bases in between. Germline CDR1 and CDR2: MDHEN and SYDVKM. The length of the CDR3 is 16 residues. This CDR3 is CASSLFAGSNTGELFF. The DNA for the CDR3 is TGTGCCAGCAGTTTGTTTGCGGGTTCGAACACCGGGGAGCTGTTTTTT.

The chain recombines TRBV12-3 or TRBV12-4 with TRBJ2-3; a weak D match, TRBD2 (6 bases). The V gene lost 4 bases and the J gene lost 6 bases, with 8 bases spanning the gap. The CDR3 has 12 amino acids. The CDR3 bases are TGTGCCAGCAGTTGGGACTTCGATACGCAGTATTTT. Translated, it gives CASSWDFDTQYF.

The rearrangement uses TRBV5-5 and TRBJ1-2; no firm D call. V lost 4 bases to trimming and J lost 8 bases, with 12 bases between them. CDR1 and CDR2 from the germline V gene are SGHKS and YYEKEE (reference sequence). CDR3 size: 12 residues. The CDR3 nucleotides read TGTGCCAGCAGCGGCGGGATTTCCGGCTACACCTTC. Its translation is CASSGGISGYTF.

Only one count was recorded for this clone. The CDR3 sequence: CASTVGSVNYGYTF. Written as DNA, the CDR3 is TGTGCCAGCACCGTAGGATCAGTGAACTATGGCTACACCTTC. The chain recombines TRBV5-8 with TRBJ1-2; D not certain. Trimming pared 6 bases from V and 2 bases from J, leaving 14 bases between. Germline values: CDR1 SGHTS, CDR2 YDEGEE. This CDR3 contains 14 residues.

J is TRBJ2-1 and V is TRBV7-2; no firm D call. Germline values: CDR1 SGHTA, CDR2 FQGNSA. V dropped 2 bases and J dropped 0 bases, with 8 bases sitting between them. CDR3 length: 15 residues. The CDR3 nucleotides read TGTGCCAGCAGCTTAAACCCGAGCTCCTACAATGAGCAGTTCTTC. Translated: CASSLNPSSYNEQFF. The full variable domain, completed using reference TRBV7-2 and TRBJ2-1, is GAGVSQSPSNKVTEKGKDVELRCDPISGHTALYWYRQSLGQGLEFLIYFQGNSAPDKSGLPSDRFSAERTGGSVSTLTIQRTQQEDSAVYLCASSLNPSSYNEQFFGPGTRLTVL.

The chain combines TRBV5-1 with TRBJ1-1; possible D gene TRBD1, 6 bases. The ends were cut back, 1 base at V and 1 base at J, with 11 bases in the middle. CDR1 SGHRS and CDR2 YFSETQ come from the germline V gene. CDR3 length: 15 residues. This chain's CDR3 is CASSLTGLSNTEAFF. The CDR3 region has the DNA TGCGCCAGCAGCTTGACAGGGCTTTCGAACACTGAAGCTTTCTTT. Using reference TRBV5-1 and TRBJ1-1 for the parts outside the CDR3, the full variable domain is KAGVTQTPRYLIKTRGQQVTLSCSPISGHRSVSWYQQTPGQGLQFLFEYFSETQRNKGNFPGRFSGRQFSNSRSEMNVSTLELGDSALYLCASSLTGLSNTEAFFGQGTRLTVV.

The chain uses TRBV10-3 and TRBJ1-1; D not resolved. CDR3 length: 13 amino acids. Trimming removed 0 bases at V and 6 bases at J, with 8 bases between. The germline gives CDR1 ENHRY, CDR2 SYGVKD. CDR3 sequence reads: CAISESRRPEAFF. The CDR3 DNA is TGTGCCATCAGTGAGTCGCGTCGGCCTGAAGCTTTCTTT.

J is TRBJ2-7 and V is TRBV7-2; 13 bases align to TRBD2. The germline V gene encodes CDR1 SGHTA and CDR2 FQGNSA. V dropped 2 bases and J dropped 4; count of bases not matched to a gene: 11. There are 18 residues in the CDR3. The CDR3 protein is CASSLITGTSGESYEQYF. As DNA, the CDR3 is TGTGCCAGCAGCTTAATAACCGGGACTAGCGGGGAGAGTTACGAGCAGTACTTC.

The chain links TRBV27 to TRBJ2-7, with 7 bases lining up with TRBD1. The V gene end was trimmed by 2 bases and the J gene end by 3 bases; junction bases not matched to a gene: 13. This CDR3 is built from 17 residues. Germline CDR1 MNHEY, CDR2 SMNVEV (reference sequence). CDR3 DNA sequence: TGTGCCAGCAGTTTAACCCTTAGACAGGGAAGGAGCTACGAGCAGTACTTC. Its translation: CASSLTLRQGRSYEQYF.

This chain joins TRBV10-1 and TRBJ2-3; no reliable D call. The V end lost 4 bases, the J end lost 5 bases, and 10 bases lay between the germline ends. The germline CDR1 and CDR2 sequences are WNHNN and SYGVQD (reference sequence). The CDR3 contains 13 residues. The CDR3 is CASSAQWGDTQYF. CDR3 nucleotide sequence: TGCGCCAGCAGTGCCCAGTGGGGAGATACGCAGTATTTT.